The rows below give T cell receptor beta chains drawn from one sample of a study of identical twins. TCRdb fed the 5' RACE reads into MiXCR, producing one record per CDR3 protein. The repertoire consists of hundreds of thousands of distinct CDR3 sequences, with roughly an eighth occurring once and the leading ten covering approximately 7.9%. The same sample was also used in a study of yellow fever vaccine responses in identical twins.

Specimen: CD8+ T cells sorted from blood. The receptors shown here come from a young woman in good health. Both conserved end residues are part of each CDR3. The D gene is left open where the match is weak. Size values are once, few and many counts, or a class for expanded clones, and some rows have none.

CDR3aa: CASLKAVTSATDTQYF; CDR3nt: TGTGCCAGCCTAAAAGCCGTGACTAGCGCAACAGATACGCAGTATTTT; j_gene: TRBJ2-3; d_gene: TRBD2; abundance: -; v_gene: TRBV6-1
CDR3aa: CASSFAGGVAGVIGANYNEEFF; CDR3nt: TGCGCCAGCAGCTTTGCAGGGGGGGTAGCGGGAGTAATAGGAGCGAACTACAATGAGGAGTTCTTC; j_gene: TRBJ2-1; d_gene: TRBD2; abundance: -; v_gene: TRBV5-1
CDR3aa: CASSVGKANTGELFF; CDR3nt: TGTGCCAGCAGCGTAGGAAAAGCGAACACCGGGGAGCTGTTTTTT; j_gene: TRBJ2-2; d_gene: -; abundance: many; v_gene: TRBV9
CDR3aa: CASSQDSAGIDQQFF; CDR3nt: TGCGCCAGCAGCCAAGACTCGGCAGGGATCGATCAGCAGTTCTTC; j_gene: TRBJ2-1; d_gene: -; abundance: -; v_gene: TRBV4-1
CDR3aa: CASGLISGANQPQHF; CDR3nt: TGTGCTAGTGGTTTAATTAGCGGGGCCAATCAGCCCCAGCATTTT; j_gene: TRBJ1-5; d_gene: -; abundance: -; v_gene: TRBV12-5
CDR3aa: CASSTRADEQYF; CDR3nt: TGTGCCAGCAGCACTAGGGCGGACGAGCAGTACTTC; j_gene: TRBJ2-7; d_gene: -; abundance: -; v_gene: TRBV11-2
CDR3aa: CAISESIGTDYEQYF; CDR3nt: TGTGCCATCAGTGAGTCGATCGGGACAGACTACGAGCAGTACTTC; j_gene: TRBJ2-7; d_gene: TRBD1; abundance: few; v_gene: TRBV10-3
CDR3aa: CASSDYGLADKEQYF; CDR3nt: TGTGCCAGCAGTGATTACGGACTAGCGGACAAGGAGCAGTACTTC; j_gene: TRBJ2-7; d_gene: TRBD2; abundance: -; v_gene: TRBV2
CDR3aa: CASSPQDRPYEQYF; CDR3nt: TGTGCCAGCTCACCACAGGACAGGCCCTACGAGCAGTACTTC; j_gene: TRBJ2-7; d_gene: TRBD1; abundance: -; v_gene: TRBV18
CDR3aa: CASSQPPIGSYNEQFF; CDR3nt: TGCGCCAGCAGCCAACCCCCCATAGGGTCCTACAATGAGCAGTTCTTC; j_gene: TRBJ2-1; d_gene: -; abundance: -; v_gene: TRBV4-1
CDR3aa: CASKDRYGYTF; CDR3nt: TGTGCCAGCAAGGACAGATATGGCTACACCTTC; j_gene: TRBJ1-2; d_gene: -; abundance: -; v_gene: TRBV2
CDR3aa: CASSFFKGANYNEQFF; CDR3nt: TGTGCCAGCAGCTTTTTTAAGGGGGCGAACTACAATGAGCAGTTCTTC; j_gene: TRBJ2-1; d_gene: TRBD1; abundance: -; v_gene: TRBV11-2
CDR3aa: CSAAGTVIAPGEQFF; CDR3nt: TGCAGTGCCGCCGGGACAGTCATAGCCCCGGGTGAGCAGTTCTTC; j_gene: TRBJ2-1; d_gene: TRBD1; abundance: -; v_gene: TRBV20-1
CDR3aa: CASSHTPSGGTEAFF; CDR3nt: TGTGCCAGCAGCCACACTCCGTCCGGGGGGACTGAAGCTTTCTTT; j_gene: TRBJ1-1; d_gene: -; abundance: many; v_gene: TRBV3-1
CDR3aa: CASSGDGYQETQYF; CDR3nt: TGCGCCAGCAGCGGGGACGGATACCAAGAGACCCAGTACTTC; j_gene: TRBJ2-5; d_gene: -; abundance: few; v_gene: TRBV5-1
CDR3aa: CASSLAGGNEQYF; CDR3nt: TGTGCCAGCAGTTTAGCAGGGGGGAACGAGCAGTACTTC; j_gene: TRBJ2-7; d_gene: -; abundance: many; v_gene: TRBV12-3/TRBV12-4
CDR3aa: CASSFQRGAKNIQYF; CDR3nt: TGTGCCAGCAGTTTCCAGCGGGGAGCCAAAAACATTCAGTACTTC; j_gene: TRBJ2-4; d_gene: TRBD2; abundance: few; v_gene: TRBV6-5
CDR3aa: CASSSGQGESYGYTF; CDR3nt: TGCGCCAGCAGCTCGGGACAGGGGGAGAGCTATGGCTACACCTTC; j_gene: TRBJ1-2; d_gene: TRBD1; abundance: -; v_gene: TRBV5-1
CDR3aa: CASSGDQSYEQYF; CDR3nt: TGTGCCAGCAGTGGAGATCAGTCCTACGAGCAGTACTTC; j_gene: TRBJ2-7; d_gene: -; abundance: many; v_gene: TRBV2
CDR3aa: CATSRHRDMSSGNTIYF; CDR3nt: TGTGCCACCAGCAGACACCGGGACATGAGCTCTGGAAACACCATATATTTT; j_gene: TRBJ1-3; d_gene: -; abundance: -; v_gene: TRBV15
CDR3aa: CASSPSGGTDTQYF; CDR3nt: TGTGCCAGCAGCCCTTCGGGGGGCACAGATACGCAGTATTTT; j_gene: TRBJ2-3; d_gene: -; abundance: -; v_gene: TRBV7-6
CDR3aa: CATYGISGRQTDTQYF; CDR3nt: TGCGCCACCTACGGGATTAGCGGGAGACAAACAGATACGCAGTATTTT; j_gene: TRBJ2-3; d_gene: TRBD2; abundance: few; v_gene: TRBV5-1